This T cell receptor (beta chain) stems from a study of cytotoxic CD8 clonotypes in ibrutinib-treated CLL. Study-level information: Enrolment comprised about 10 relapsed/refractory and more than 14 treatment-naive patients; approximately 18 were IGHV unmutated. The samples contained over 250,000 productive templates on average. They also contained an average of about 91,000 productive rearrangements. Whole-study findings and limits: Public clonotypes were seen rarely and were contracted or stable on treatment.

Losses at the gene ends were 4 bases for V and 12 bases for J; bases not matched to a gene: 8. This CDR3 spans 13 amino acids. Germline V gene sequence: CDR1 ENHRY, CDR2 SYGVKD. Here immunoSEQ multiplex PCR was the method, and the copy in TCRdb shows in-frame clones only, minus some. The sample holds about 25,000 clones; around 84% are singletons and the top ten take around 8.5%. Details on this clone: What it binds is unknown.

The receptor comes from a human donor with chronic lymphocytic leukemia. The sequencing here drew on PBMCs, taken before ibrutinib treatment. The chain is built from TRBV10-3 and TRBJ2-4; 8 bases align to TRBD1. The CDR3 DNA reads TGTGCCATCAGTGTGGACAGGGTAGGGAGTCAGTACTTC. Translation: CAISVDRVGSQYF.